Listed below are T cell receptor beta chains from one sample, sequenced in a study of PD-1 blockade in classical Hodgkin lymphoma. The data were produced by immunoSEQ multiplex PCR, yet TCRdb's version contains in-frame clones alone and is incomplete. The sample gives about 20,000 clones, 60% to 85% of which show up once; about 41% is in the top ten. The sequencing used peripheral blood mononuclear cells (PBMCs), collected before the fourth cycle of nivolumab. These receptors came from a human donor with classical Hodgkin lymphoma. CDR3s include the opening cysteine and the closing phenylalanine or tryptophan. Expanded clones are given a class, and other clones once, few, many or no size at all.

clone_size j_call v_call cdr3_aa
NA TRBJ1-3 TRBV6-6 CASTMQAQSSGNTIYF
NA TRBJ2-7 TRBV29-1 CSVEARSSYEQYF
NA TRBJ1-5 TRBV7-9 CASSNRDGNQPQHF
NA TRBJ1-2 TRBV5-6 CASSLGQPNYGYTF
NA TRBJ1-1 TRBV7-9 CASSLAGNEAFF
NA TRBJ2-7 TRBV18 CASSPLGLGNEQYF
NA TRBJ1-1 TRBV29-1 CSVEGQGALAFF
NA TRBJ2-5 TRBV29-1 CSVEATAQETQYF
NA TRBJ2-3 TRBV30 CAWMSQGSWDTQYF
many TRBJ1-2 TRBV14 CASSPSNYGYTF
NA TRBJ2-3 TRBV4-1 CASSLEVRSDTQYF
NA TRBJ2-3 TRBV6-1 CASSDGPRGGDTQYF
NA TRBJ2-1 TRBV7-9 CASSPQGGTSGRNEQFF